What follows are 25 T cell receptor beta chains derived from one specimen sequenced in a study of blood T cell repertoires in COVID-19. Produced via immunoSEQ multiplex PCR; TCRdb's table is partial and in-frame only. The table lists hundreds of thousands of clones, around 84% of them singletons. The sequencing input was PBMCs or T cells enriched from blood (not recorded which). These receptors were obtained from a woman in her 50s who had recovered from COVID-19.

The chain is built from TRBV11-2 and TRBJ2-3; TRBD1 matches 7 bases. With 2 bases clipped from V and 6 bases from J, the junction kept 8 bases outside the gene matches. Germline V gives CDR1 SGHAT, CDR2 FQNNGV. This CDR3 spans 15 amino acids. The CDR3 DNA reads as TGTGCCAGCAGCTTAATCGACAGGGAGAGGGATACGCAGTATTTT. Amino acid sequence: CASSLIDRERDTQYF. Full variable domain (rest looked up from reference TRBV11-2 and TRBJ2-3): EAGVAQSPRYKIIEKRQSVAFWCNPISGHATLYWYQQILGQGPKLLIQFQNNGVVDDSQLPKDRFSAERLKGVDSTLKIQPAKLEDSAVYLCASSLIDRERDTQYFGPGTRLTVL.

The rearrangement uses TRBV5-1 and TRBJ2-5; D is ambiguous. The germline V and J ends were trimmed by 0 bases and 1 base, with 4 bases remaining between them. CDR3 length equals 13 residues. Per germline, CDR1 SGHRS and CDR2 YFSETQ. DNA for the CDR3: TGCGCCAGCAGCTTGGACAGCCAAGAGACCCAGTACTTC. The encoded protein is CASSLDSQETQYF.

This chain uses TRBV28 with TRBJ2-1, with 10 bases fitting TRBD2. The length of the CDR3 is 14 residues. CDR1 is MDHEN and CDR2 is SYDVKM in the germline V gene. V lost 8 bases to trimming and J lost 7 bases; unmatched junction nucleotides: 8. DNA of the CDR3: TGTGCCAGCGTAACTAGCGGGATGGTTAATGAGCAGTTCTTC. Translation: CASVTSGMVNEQFF.

This clone appeared a single time. The V gene is TRBV5-5, the J gene TRBJ2-7, with 10 bases identical to TRBD1. With 0 bases clipped from V and 5 bases from J, the junction kept 5 bases outside the gene matches. This CDR3 has 15 residues. Germline V lookup: CDR1 SGHKS, CDR2 YYEKEE (reference sequence). The CDR3: CASSLVGTGAHEQYF. CDR3 nucleotide sequence: TGTGCCAGCAGCTTGGTCGGGACAGGGGCCCACGAGCAGTACTTC.

This clone was recorded only once. The rearrangement links TRBV6-2 or TRBV6-3 to TRBJ2-7; D is possibly TRBD2 (5 bases). V was shortened by 5 bases and J by 2 bases, with 19 bases between the two germline ends. The germline gives CDR1 MNHEY, CDR2 SVGEGT. The CDR3 contains 16 residues. In DNA form, the CDR3 reads TGTGCCAGCAGTGTACCTAGTGCGGGCTATACCTACGAGCAGTACTTC. Residues: CASSVPSAGYTYEQYF.

The rearrangement links TRBV19 to TRBJ2-7; 7 bases are a match to TRBD1. The junction had 9 bases not matched to a gene; V was cut back by 3 bases and J by 1 base. From germline, CDR1 is LNHDA and CDR2 SQIVND (reference sequence). The CDR3 extends over 16 amino acids. The CDR3 nucleotides are TGTGCCAGTAGTATTTCGACAGGGTCCCCGTCCTACGAGCAGTACTTC. It yields the protein CASSISTGSPSYEQYF.

The rearrangement links TRBV27 to TRBJ1-5; possible D gene TRBD1, 5 bases. Between the trimmed V and J ends, which lost 9 bases and 5 bases, there was a span of 14 bases. The CDR3 extends over 13 amino acids. The germline CDR1 and CDR2 sequences are MNHEY and SMNVEV (reference sequence). CDR3 sequence: CARQVHFYQPQHF. The CDR3 DNA sequence: TGTGCCAGACAGGTCCATTTCTATCAGCCCCAGCATTTT.

J is TRBJ1-2 and V is TRBV6-4, with 10 nucleotides matching TRBD1. V shed 10 bases and J 6 bases; nucleotides not matched to a gene: 8. In germline, CDR1 is MRHNA, CDR2 SNTAGT. This CDR3 is 13 amino acids long. This CDR3 reads CATYFGQGDGYTF. CDR3 nucleotide sequence: TGTGCCACTTATTTTGGACAGGGGGATGGCTACACCTTC.

The chain uses TRBV6-2 or TRBV6-3 and TRBJ1-5, with a weak D call TRBD1 (5 bases). This CDR3 has 14 residues. Per germline, CDR1 MNHEY and CDR2 SVGEGT. Trimming took 5 bases from V and 5 from J, leaving 13 bases between them. In nucleotides, the CDR3 is TGTGCCAGCAGTGATGGACATACGGATCAGCCCCAGCATTTT. Amino acid sequence: CASSDGHTDQPQHF.

CDR3 amino acids: CASSQGQGPSYGYTF. CDR3 bases: TGTGCCAGCAGTCAAGGACAGGGGCCCTCCTATGGCTACACCTTC. The chain links TRBV6-7 to TRBJ1-2, with 9 bases aligning to TRBD1. TRBV6-7 is an ORF, with its function uncertain. The J segment lost 4 bases and the V segment lost 5 bases, leaving 8 bases of the junction unmatched. The CDR3 runs to 15 residues.

The chain links TRBV9 to TRBJ1-2, with TRBD1 matching 8 bases. J lost 3 bases, V lost 4 bases, and 8 bases had no gene match. Germline CDR1 and CDR2: SGDLS and YYNGEE. The CDR3 sequence is 15 residues long. The CDR3 region is CASSPDRGRYYGYTF. Here the CDR3 DNA reads TGTGCCAGCAGCCCAGACAGGGGACGGTACTATGGCTACACCTTC.

The chain recombines TRBV12-5 with TRBJ2-1, with 7 bases lining up with TRBD2. Trimming removed 2 bases from V and 3 bases from J; junction bases left unmatched: 7. Germline CDR1 LGHNT, CDR2 FRNRAP. The CDR3 is 16 amino acids. CDR3 nucleotides: TGTGCTAGTGGTTTGACCCTCGGGGGGAGCTACAATGAGCAGTTCTTC. Translating it yields CASGLTLGGSYNEQFF.

This sequence joins TRBV6-5 and TRBJ2-2, with TRBD2 as a possible D gene (6 bases). Trimming removed 4 bases from V and 1 base from J, with 13 bases in between. The germline V gene has CDR1 MNHEY and CDR2 SVGAGI. The CDR3 extends over 16 amino acids. The chain's CDR3 is CASSLTGTVNTGELFF. CDR3 nucleotide sequence: TGTGCCAGCAGTTTGACCGGGACTGTGAACACCGGGGAGCTGTTTTTT.

This clone was seen just once. The V gene is TRBV2, the J gene TRBJ2-1, with TRBD2 matching 10 bases. There are 15 residues in the CDR3. Trimming cost V 4 bases and J 7 bases; bases outside gene matches: 7. Germline lookup yields CDR1 SNHLY and CDR2 FYNNEI. DNA of the CDR3: TGTGCCAGCAGTGCTTCTAGCGGGAGTATAAATGAGCAGTTCTTC. This encodes CASSASSGSINEQFF.

The rearrangement uses TRBV5-1 and TRBJ2-7, with D perhaps TRBD1 (5 bases). The ends were cut back, 6 bases at V and 6 bases at J, with 22 bases in the middle. This CDR3 region has 15 residues. The V gene's germline CDR1 is SGHRS and CDR2 YFSETQ. The CDR3 protein is CASNSGLGLGIEQYF. The CDR3 region has the DNA TGCGCCAGCAATTCGGGTCTGGGGCTTGGGATCGAGCAGTACTTC.

The V call is TRBV2, the J call TRBJ2-5; a weak D match, TRBD2 (6 bases). V lost 5 bases and J lost 2, with 15 bases in between. Germline V gene lookup returns CDR1 SNHLY and CDR2 FYNNEI. The CDR3 has 15 amino acids. Here the CDR3 reads CASSRGLASQETQYF. The CDR3 DNA is TGTGCCAGCAGTCGGGGCCTAGCGTCTCAAGAGACCCAGTACTTC.

The V and J genes are TRBV7-3 and TRBJ1-6; TRBD1 aligns across 7 bases. Germline lookup yields CDR1 SGHTA and CDR2 FQGTGA. There are 13 residues in the CDR3. The trim removed 5 bases at V and 11 bases at J, leaving 6 bases unmatched. CDR3 loop: CASSPQTGTPLHF. DNA for the CDR3: TGTGCCAGCAGCCCCCAGACAGGGACACCCCTCCACTTT.

This sequence joins TRBV28 and TRBJ1-5, with D possibly being TRBD1 (5 bases). The length of the CDR3 is 15 residues. With 2 bases removed from V and 3 bases from J, the gap between germline ends came to 11 bases. Germline lookup yields CDR1 MDHEN and CDR2 SYDVKM. CDR3 residues: CASSLSGGVNQPQHF. CDR3 in DNA: TGTGCCAGCAGTTTAAGTGGAGGGGTCAATCAGCCCCAGCATTTT.

This chain uses TRBV7-3 with TRBJ1-2, with D possibly TRBD1 on 6 matching bases. V dropped 4 bases and J dropped 7 bases, with 13 bases sitting between them. The CDR3 sequence is 13 residues long. CDR1 SGHTA and CDR2 FQGTGA come from the germline V gene. The CDR3: CASSSGQTLGYTF. CDR3 nucleotide sequence: TGTGCCAGCAGCTCCGGACAGACACTTGGCTACACCTTC.

The genes are TRBV14 and TRBJ2-7, with 13 bases lining up with TRBD2. In germline, CDR1 is SGHDN, CDR2 FVKESK. The CDR3 has 17 amino acids. V gave up 4 bases and J gave up 0 bases; unmatched junction bases: 6. Written as DNA, the CDR3 is TGTGCCAGCAGCCGGTTCGGACTAGCGGGAGACTCCTACGAGCAGTACTTC. Encoded protein: CASSRFGLAGDSYEQYF.

V and J are TRBV30 and TRBJ1-1; D is unresolved. The CDR3 totals 11 residues. The germline V and J ends were trimmed by 3 bases and 8 bases, with 10 bases remaining between them. CDR1 and CDR2 (germline): GTSNPN, SVGIG (reference sequence). The CDR3, as DNA: TGTGCCTGGAGCGGGATGAGGGAAGCTTTCTTT. Translated, it gives CAWSGMREAFF.

Only one count was recorded for this clone. The rearrangement uses TRBV7-3 and TRBJ2-1, with D uncertain. Germline V gene lookup returns CDR1 SGHTA and CDR2 FQGTGA. V was clipped by 2 bases and J by 7 bases, with 15 bases between them. The CDR3 is 15 amino acids. CDR3 bases: TGTGCCAGCAGCTTAGGAGCATCCTCAACAAATGAGCAGTTCTTC. Translation gives CASSLGASSTNEQFF.

The rearrangement links TRBV5-4 to TRBJ1-5; D is undetermined. This CDR3 region has 12 residues. Trimming cost V 3 bases and J 5 bases, with 6 bases left between them. Per the germline V gene, CDR1 is SGHNT and CDR2 is YYREEE (reference sequence). CDR3 bases: TGTGCCAGCAGCTCGGAGGATCAGCCCCAGCATTTT. This codes for CASSSEDQPQHF.

The CDR3: CASSLSAREAYNEQFF. The CDR3, as DNA: TGTGCCAGCAGTTTATCCGCCCGGGAGGCTTACAATGAGCAGTTCTTC. The V gene is TRBV27, the J gene TRBJ2-1, with 7 bases that match TRBD2. J lost 4 bases, V lost 0 bases, and 6 bases had no gene match. The length of the CDR3 is 16 residues. CDR1 and CDR2 (germline): MNHEY, SMNVEV (reference sequence).

CDR3 DNA: TGTGCCAGCAGTCCTGACAGGATGACGCGTTCAGCTTTCTTT. This translates into CASSPDRMTRSAFF. This sequence joins TRBV28 and TRBJ1-1, with TRBD1 as a possible D gene (6 bases). The CDR3 extends over 14 amino acids. The germline V gene encodes CDR1 MDHEN and CDR2 SYDVKM. V lost 5 bases, J lost 10 bases, and 20 bases lay in between.